This TCR beta chain was recovered during a study of shared T cell receptors in the human thymus. The protocol was immunoSEQ multiplex PCR, while the TCRdb copy is restricted to in-frame clones and leaves out a portion. The repertoire holds some 700,000 clones, with roughly 85% as singletons. These same records also appear under a second study, on human thymus T cells. That work contributes: Among the donors, all were healthy Finnish infants having corrective surgery for congenital heart defects. Thymic resections from corrective heart surgery supplied the tissue. Thymic and blood repertoires seemed to favor certain V and J genes.

The sequenced material came from thymocytes. The source is a girl in the first two years of life with a congenital heart defect.

The CDR3 sequence is CASSQDSKGPSLNYGYTF. As DNA, the CDR3 is TGCGCCAGCAGCCAAGATTCAAAGGGGCCATCATTAAACTATGGCTACACCTTC. The chain carries TRBV4-1 and TRBJ1-2, with a possible D match to TRBD1 (5 bases). The germline gives CDR1 MGHRA, CDR2 YSYEKL. Trimming took 0 bases from V and 2 from J, leaving 19 bases between them. This CDR3 is 18 amino acids long.